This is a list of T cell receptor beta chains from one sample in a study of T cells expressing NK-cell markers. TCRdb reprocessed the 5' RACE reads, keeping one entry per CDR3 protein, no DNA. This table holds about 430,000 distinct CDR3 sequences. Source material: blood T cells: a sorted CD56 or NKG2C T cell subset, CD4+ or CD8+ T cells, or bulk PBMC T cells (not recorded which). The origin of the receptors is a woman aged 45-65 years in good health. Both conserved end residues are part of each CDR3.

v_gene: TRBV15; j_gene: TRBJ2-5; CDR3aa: CATSRGGRNQETQYF
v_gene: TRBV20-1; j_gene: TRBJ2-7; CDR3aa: CSAKGTASYEQYF
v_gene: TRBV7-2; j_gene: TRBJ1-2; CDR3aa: CASSLARTAYGYTF
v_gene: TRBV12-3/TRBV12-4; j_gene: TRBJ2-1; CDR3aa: CASSFSTSGRDEQFF
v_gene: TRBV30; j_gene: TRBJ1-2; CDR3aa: CAATPPRGYTF
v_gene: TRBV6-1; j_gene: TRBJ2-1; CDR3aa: CASSDASRWNEQFF
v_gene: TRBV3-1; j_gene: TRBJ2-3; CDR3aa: CASSQSRGSGTQYF
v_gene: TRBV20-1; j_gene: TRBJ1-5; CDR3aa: CSARDGRDPSNQPQHF
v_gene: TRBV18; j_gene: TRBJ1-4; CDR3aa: CASSPPRSTNEKLFF
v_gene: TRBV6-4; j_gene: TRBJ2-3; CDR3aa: CASSDGMGNTQYF
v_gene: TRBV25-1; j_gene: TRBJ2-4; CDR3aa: CASSEGQPKNIQYF
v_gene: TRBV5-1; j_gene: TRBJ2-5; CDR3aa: CASSLAMGGWKETQYF
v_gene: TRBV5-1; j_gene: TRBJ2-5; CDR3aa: CASSLDSGGGTQYF
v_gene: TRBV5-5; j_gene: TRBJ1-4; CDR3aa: CASSFPGQGDEKLFF
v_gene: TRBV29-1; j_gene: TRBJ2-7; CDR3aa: CSVRNRGHANEQYF
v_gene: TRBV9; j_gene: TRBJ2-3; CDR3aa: CASSVSLLTDTQYF